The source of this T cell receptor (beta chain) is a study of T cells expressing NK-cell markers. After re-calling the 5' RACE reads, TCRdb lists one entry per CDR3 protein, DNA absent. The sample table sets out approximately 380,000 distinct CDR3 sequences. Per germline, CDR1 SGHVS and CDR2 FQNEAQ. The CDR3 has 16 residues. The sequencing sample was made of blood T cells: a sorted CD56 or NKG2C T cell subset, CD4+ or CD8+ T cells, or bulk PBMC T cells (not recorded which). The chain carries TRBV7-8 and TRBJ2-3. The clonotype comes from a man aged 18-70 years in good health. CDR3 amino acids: CASSLGSTLPVNTQYF.